Listed below are T cell receptor beta chains from one sample, sequenced in a study of CD8 T cells in ankylosing spondylitis. One entry per CDR3 protein, called by TCRdb with MiXCR from the 5' RACE reads. The profile shows 150,000 to 200,000 distinct CDR3 sequences, around a third of them singletons. Sequenced material: synovial fluid, either unsorted or a sorted T cell fraction (not recorded which). These receptors were collected from a male donor with ankylosing spondylitis. Both conserved end residues are part of each CDR3. Each record gives: V gene, J gene, CDR3 protein.

TRBV7-2	TRBJ2-2	CASSPTRGVTGELFF
TRBV10-3	TRBJ2-5	CAISQTGEETQYF
TRBV4-2	TRBJ2-3	CASSPSKVGTLPTDTQYF
TRBV7-9	TRBJ2-2	CASGLQGRPGELFF
TRBV14	TRBJ1-5	CASSRRTESNQPQHF
TRBV20-1	TRBJ2-3	CSARRAGGTDTQYF
TRBV7-9	TRBJ1-2	CASSLVLPGNYGYTF
TRBV5-1	TRBJ2-7	CASTRTGSSYEQYF
TRBV5-1	TRBJ2-3	CASRLGTSGTDTQYF
TRBV20-1	TRBJ2-3	CSARGGGVPYHTDTQYF
TRBV7-2	TRBJ2-7	CASSLGRSYEQYF
TRBV12-3/TRBV12-4	TRBJ2-1	CASSPRTGGSYNEQFF
TRBV7-2	TRBJ2-2	CASSLAWANTGELFF
TRBV12-3/TRBV12-4	TRBJ2-7	CASSLTKGAVSSYEQYF
TRBV10-3	TRBJ2-7	CAISDKEYEQYF
TRBV10-1	TRBJ1-5	CASIGQPQHF
TRBV11-2	TRBJ2-2	CASSHAQGGLTGELFF
TRBV7-2	TRBJ1-5	CASSLWGRGDSNQPQHF
TRBV20-1	TRBJ2-1	CSARERRTYNEQFF
TRBV2	TRBJ1-3	CASSVYSGNTIYF
TRBV12-3/TRBV12-4	TRBJ2-2	CASSLYGRARGTGELFF
TRBV5-6	TRBJ2-7	CASSRRTYEQYF
TRBV12-3/TRBV12-4	TRBJ2-2	CASSFASGTGELFF
TRBV7-9	TRBJ1-1	CASTVLGRRTEAFF
TRBV7-2	TRBJ2-1	CASSPGTRTNNEQFF
TRBV6-2/TRBV6-3	TRBJ2-5	CASSSPRDSNAKTQYF
TRBV7-2	TRBJ2-5	CASSPEQGRAWETQYF
TRBV7-3	TRBJ2-1	CASSLGLAGRGAYNEQFF
TRBV28	TRBJ2-5	CASSGRMETQYF
TRBV3-1	TRBJ2-2	CASSFSPGNTGELFF
TRBV3-1	TRBJ1-2	CASSQRQRDGYTF
TRBV7-9	TRBJ1-3	CASSFRRMADTIYF
TRBV27	TRBJ1-6	CASSSGILNSPLHF
TRBV27	TRBJ2-1	CASKLRDNNEQFF
TRBV30	TRBJ2-7	CAWSSGGSYEQYF
TRBV2	TRBJ1-5	CASRTGPTQHF
TRBV5-1	TRBJ2-2	CASSIVPGAGELFF
TRBV6-1	TRBJ1-2	CASTERGASYGYTF
TRBV6-5	TRBJ1-1	CASSYSRTGGTEAFF
TRBV20-1	TRBJ1-2	CSARDRGGFEDGYTF
TRBV28	TRBJ2-1	CASSHMDRGLWDEQFF
TRBV20-1	TRBJ2-5	CSAEDRVGGTQYF
TRBV7-2	TRBJ2-3	CASSGGGTDTQYF
TRBV7-2	TRBJ2-2	CASTTYDAGELFF
TRBV6-1	TRBJ2-2	CASSNPSGGGTGELFF
TRBV20-1	TRBJ1-6	CSARAETGGYGNSPLHF
TRBV24-1	TRBJ1-2	CATSGSDRDYGYTF
TRBV7-2	TRBJ1-2	CASSSDRQGLSGYTF
TRBV5-1	TRBJ2-3	CASSLISSGSLTDTQYF
TRBV4-1	TRBJ2-7	CASSQERAEVYEQYF
TRBV20-1	TRBJ2-2	CSAAGLAGRNTGELFF
TRBV28	TRBJ1-4	CASSSSSTGATNEKLFF
TRBV11-2	TRBJ2-7	CASSASKVVGDPSYEQYF
TRBV29-1	TRBJ2-3	CSVYRGRALDTQYF